This T cell receptor (beta chain) was recorded in a study of T cell responses to AZD1222 COVID-19 vaccine. This clone was seen many times. Its antigen is unknown. Study results and caveats: Nearly half of spike-specific TCRs reportedly target variant regions that are unmutated in the B.1.351 and B.1.1.7 variants. Just a handful of people given AZD1222 tested seropositive at baseline.

Generated by immunoSEQ multiplex PCR, the TCRdb table keeps only in-frame clones and is missing some. This table holds approximately 120,000 clones, 88% found once. Germline-derived CDR1 and CDR2 are SGHRS and YFSETQ. The CDR3 covers 15 residues. Trimming shortened V by 0 bases and J by 5 bases, and 14 bases separated the two germline ends. This rearrangement joins TRBV5-1 to TRBJ1-2, with D possibly matching TRBD1 (5 bases). This receptor was obtained from an adult in good health. This specimen consisted of peripheral blood, obtained on day 0 of MenACWY control vaccination. CDR3 loop: CASSLEGFDPYGYTF. The CDR3 coding sequence is TGCGCCAGCAGCTTGGAGGGGTTCGATCCTTATGGCTACACCTTC.